Presented here are 13 T cell receptor beta chains from one specimen sequenced in a study of CD8 T cells in ankylosing spondylitis (dated by TCRdb to 2016 to 2017). Libraries were made using 5' RACE. Sequencing relied on an Illumina HiSeq 2500. TCRdb passed the public sequencing reads through fastp at Q25 and MiXCR, retaining productive beta sequences. Identical CDR3 protein sequences are pooled into one entry, listed with their most common genes and DNA. Across this sample there are fewer than 40,000 distinct CDR3 sequences, with around 30% seen only once. Roughly 42% of the sample belongs to the ten largest clones. The specimen sequenced was synovial fluid, either unsorted or a sorted T cell fraction (not recorded which). These receptors originate from a male donor with ankylosing spondylitis.

The CDR3 spells CASSLKEGSIFYGYTF. In DNA, the CDR3 is TGTGCCAGCAGCTTAAAGGAAGGGAGTATTTTCTATGGCTACACCTTC. The chain employs TRBV7-8 and TRBJ1-2; D gene ambiguous. Germline CDR1 and CDR2: SGHVS and FQNEAQ. V shed 2 bases and J shed 4 bases, with 17 bases lying between them. The CDR3 covers 16 residues. Complete variable domain (other parts from reference TRBV7-8 and TRBJ1-2): GAGVSQSPRYKVAKRGQDVALRCDPISGHVSLFWYQQALGQGPEFLTYFQNEAQLDKSGLPSDRFFAERPEGSVSTLKIQRTQQEDSAVYLCASSLKEGSIFYGYTFGSGTRLTVV.

In this sample, this clonotype turned up a few times. The V gene is TRBV12-3 or TRBV12-4, the J gene TRBJ2-1; D is unclear. CDR3 length equals 14 residues. V was clipped by 4 bases and J by 4 bases, with 11 bases between them. The CDR3 sequence is CASSSIRAYNEQFF. The CDR3, as DNA: TGTGCCAGCAGTTCTATTAGGGCGTACAATGAGCAGTTCTTC.

The V call is TRBV7-2, the J call TRBJ2-1; TRBD2 agrees at 7 bases. Per the germline V gene, CDR1 is SGHTA and CDR2 is FQGNSA. With 3 bases clipped from V and 9 bases from J, the junction kept 14 bases outside the gene matches. The CDR3 covers 16 residues. The CDR3 region is CASSFVFGAGDVEQFF. CDR3 DNA sequence: TGTGCCAGCAGCTTCGTGTTCGGCGCGGGAGACGTTGAGCAGTTCTTC.

The chain carries TRBV18 and TRBJ2-7; TRBD1 matches at 8 bases. Per the germline V gene, CDR1 is KGHSH and CDR2 is LQKENI. V was pared by 4 bases and J by 2 bases, with 4 bases of the junction left unmatched. The CDR3 is 14 amino acids. The CDR3 sequence is CASSLLRGPYEQYV. The CDR3 DNA follows: TGTGCCAGCTCACTACTCAGGGGGCCCTACGAGCAGTACGTC.

This clonotype was detected only a few times. V and J are TRBV28 and TRBJ2-7; 7 bases match TRBD2. The V gene's germline CDR1 is MDHEN and CDR2 SYDVKM. The CDR3 runs to 13 residues. V shed 3 bases, J shed 1 base, and the junction held 0 bases outside the gene matches. The CDR3 is CASSLGGSYEQYF. The CDR3 nucleotides are TGTGCCAGCAGTTTGGGGGGGTCCTACGAGCAGTACTTC.

The table lists this clonotype with a few counts. J is TRBJ1-2 and V is TRBV6-5; D call uncertain. Germline CDR1 and CDR2: MNHEY and SVGAGI. The CDR3 has 14 residues. V was clipped by 4 bases and J by 0 bases, with 9 bases between them. CDR3 sequence reads: CASSSWTANYGYTF. Here the CDR3 DNA reads TGTGCCAGCAGTTCCTGGACGGCTAACTATGGCTACACCTTC.

This clonotype was detected a few times. This chain joins TRBV12-5 and TRBJ1-2; 11 nucleotides align to TRBD1. The germline V gene encodes CDR1 LGHNT and CDR2 FRNRAP. V was pared by 6 bases and J by 0 bases, with 6 bases of the junction left unmatched. The CDR3 length is 16 residues. DNA of the CDR3: TGTGCTAGTGGCCTGGGACAGGGGGAAGCTAACTATGGCTACACCTTC. Translated, it gives CASGLGQGEANYGYTF. The variable domain in full, completed from reference TRBV12-5 and TRBJ1-2, reads DARVTQTPRHKVTEMGQEVTMRCQPILGHNTVFWYRQTMMQGLELLAYFRNRAPLDDSGMPKDRFSAEMPDATLATLKIQPSEPRDSAVYFCASGLGQGEANYGYTFGSGTRLTVV.

The chain is built from TRBV6-1 and TRBJ2-3; the match to TRBD2 covers 9 bases. The J segment lost 5 bases and the V segment lost 6 bases, leaving 15 bases of the junction unmatched. CDR3 length: 17 amino acids. CDR1 and CDR2 from the germline V gene are MNHNS and SASEGT. CDR3 sequence (DNA): TGTGCCAGCAGCCCCGACACCTTAGCGGGAGTGGGAGATACGCAGTATTTT. The encoded protein is CASSPDTLAGVGDTQYF.

The rearrangement joins TRBV4-1 to TRBJ2-1, with D possibly matching TRBD2 (6 bases). The germline V and J ends were trimmed by 4 bases and 10 bases, with 11 bases remaining between them. The length of the CDR3 is 12 residues. CDR1 and CDR2 from the germline V gene are MGHRA and YSYEKL. CDR3 loop: CASSPPGLEQFF. In DNA form, the CDR3 reads TGCGCCAGCAGCCCACCGGGACTCGAGCAGTTCTTC.

The V gene is TRBV20-1, the J gene TRBJ2-2; perhaps D is TRBD1 or TRBD2 (5 bases each). CDR3 size: 13 residues. Germline V lookup: CDR1 DFQATT, CDR2 SNEGSKA (reference sequence). Trimming removed 3 bases at V and 7 bases at J, with 12 bases between. The CDR3 DNA follows: TGCAGTGCTAGGGGGACGGTTAGCGGGGAGCTGTTTTTT. Translating it yields CSARGTVSGELFF.

The chain couples TRBV6-5 to TRBJ1-1; D remains unclear. V was clipped by 10 bases and J by 4 bases, with 13 bases between them. Germline values: CDR1 MNHEY, CDR2 SVGAGI. The CDR3 has 12 residues. The CDR3 DNA follows: TGTGCCACAGCGGGGTCCAGCACTGAAGCTTTCTTT. Translating it yields CATAGSSTEAFF.

This chain connects TRBV6-5 to TRBJ2-1; D is unresolved. The V gene lost 2 bases and the J gene lost 0 bases, with 5 bases spanning the gap. Looked up from germline, CDR1 is MNHEY and CDR2 is SVGAGI. This CDR3 spans 14 amino acids. The CDR3 DNA follows: TGTGCCAGCAGTTACGAAAGCTCCTACAATGAGCAGTTCTTC. Translated: CASSYESSYNEQFF.

This sequence joins TRBV27 and TRBJ1-2; no reliable D call. Trimming cost V 5 bases and J 2 bases, with 12 bases left between them. This CDR3 is 14 amino acids long. Per germline, CDR1 MNHEY and CDR2 SMNVEV (reference sequence). The CDR3 DNA reads TGTGCCAGCAGTCCAACGGGCCACAACTATGGCTACACCTTC. As protein: CASSPTGHNYGYTF.